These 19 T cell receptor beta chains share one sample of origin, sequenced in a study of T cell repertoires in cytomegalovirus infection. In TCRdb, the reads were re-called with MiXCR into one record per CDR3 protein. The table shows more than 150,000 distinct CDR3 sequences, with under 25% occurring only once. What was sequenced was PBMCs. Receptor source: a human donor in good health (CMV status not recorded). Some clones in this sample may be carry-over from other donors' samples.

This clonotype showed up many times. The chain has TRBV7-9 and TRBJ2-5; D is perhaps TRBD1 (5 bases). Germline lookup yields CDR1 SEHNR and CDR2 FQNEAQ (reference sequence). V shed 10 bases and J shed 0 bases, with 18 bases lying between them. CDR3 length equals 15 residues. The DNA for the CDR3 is TGTGCCACCAGTGGCTTCCAAGGGGACCAAGAGACCCAGTACTTC. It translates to CATSGFQGDQETQYF.

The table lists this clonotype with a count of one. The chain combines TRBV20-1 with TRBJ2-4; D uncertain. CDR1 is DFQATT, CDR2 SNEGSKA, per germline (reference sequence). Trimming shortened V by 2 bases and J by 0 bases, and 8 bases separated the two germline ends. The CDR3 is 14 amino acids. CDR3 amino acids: CSARTSLAKNIQYF. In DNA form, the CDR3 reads TGCAGTGCTAGAACCAGTCTAGCCAAAAACATTCAGTACTTC.

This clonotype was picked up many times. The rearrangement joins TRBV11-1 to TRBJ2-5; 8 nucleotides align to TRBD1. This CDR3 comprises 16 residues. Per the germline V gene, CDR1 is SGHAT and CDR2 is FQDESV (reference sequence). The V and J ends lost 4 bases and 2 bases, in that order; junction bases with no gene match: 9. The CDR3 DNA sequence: TGTGCCAGCAGCTCGGGGACAGGAGGAGGACAAGAGACCCAGTACTTC. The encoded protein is CASSSGTGGGQETQYF.

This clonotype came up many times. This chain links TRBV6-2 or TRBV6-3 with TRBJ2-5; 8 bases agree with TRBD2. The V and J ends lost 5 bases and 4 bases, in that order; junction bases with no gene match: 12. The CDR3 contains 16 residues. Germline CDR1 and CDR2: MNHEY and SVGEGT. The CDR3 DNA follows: TGTGCCAGCAGTATTGGAAGCGGGAGCTACGGAGAGACCCAGTACTTC. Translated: CASSIGSGSYGETQYF.

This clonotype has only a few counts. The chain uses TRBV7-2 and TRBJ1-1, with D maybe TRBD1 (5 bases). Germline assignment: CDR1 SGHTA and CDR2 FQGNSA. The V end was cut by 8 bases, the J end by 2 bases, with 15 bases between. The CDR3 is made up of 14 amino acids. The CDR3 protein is CASAGGGPNTEAFF. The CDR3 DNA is TGTGCCAGCGCTGGGGGGGGACCCAACACTGAAGCTTTCTTT.

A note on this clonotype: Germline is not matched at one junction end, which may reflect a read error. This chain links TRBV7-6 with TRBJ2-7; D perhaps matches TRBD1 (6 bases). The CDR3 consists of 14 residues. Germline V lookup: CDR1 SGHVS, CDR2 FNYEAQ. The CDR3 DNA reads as TGTGCTAGCAGCTTAGCGAGAACAGGGTACGCGCAGTACTTC. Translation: CASSLARTGYAQYF.

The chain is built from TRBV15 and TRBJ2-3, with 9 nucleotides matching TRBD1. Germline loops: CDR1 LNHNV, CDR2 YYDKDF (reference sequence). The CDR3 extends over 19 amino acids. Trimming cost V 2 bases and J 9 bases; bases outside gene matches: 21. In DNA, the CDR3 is TGTGCCACCAGCAGAAAGGGGACAGGGCCTTTTGTGGACAGATACACGCAGTATTTT. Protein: CATSRKGTGPFVDRYTQYF.

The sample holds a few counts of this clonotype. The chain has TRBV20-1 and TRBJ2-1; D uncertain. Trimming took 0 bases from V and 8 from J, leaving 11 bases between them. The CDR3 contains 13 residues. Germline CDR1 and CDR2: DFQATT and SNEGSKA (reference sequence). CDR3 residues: CSARESPSDEQFF. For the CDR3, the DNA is TGCAGTGCTAGAGAAAGCCCGTCCGATGAGCAGTTCTTC.

CDR3 amino acids: CASSLATRTEEQYF. For the CDR3, the DNA is TGTGCCAGCAGCTTAGCGACCCGTACGGAGGAGCAGTACTTC. The rearrangement joins TRBV7-4 to TRBJ2-7; no clear D. Trimming removed 0 bases at V and 7 bases at J, with 13 bases between. Germline V CDR1 and CDR2: SGHVT, SQSDAQ. This CDR3 comprises 14 residues. The variable domain in full, completed from reference TRBV7-4 and TRBJ2-7, reads GAGVSQSPRYKVAKRGRDVALRCDSISGHVTLYWYRQTLGQGSEVLTYSQSDAQRDKSGRPSGRFSAERPERSVSTLKIQRTEQGDSAVYLCASSLATRTEEQYFGPGTRLTVT.

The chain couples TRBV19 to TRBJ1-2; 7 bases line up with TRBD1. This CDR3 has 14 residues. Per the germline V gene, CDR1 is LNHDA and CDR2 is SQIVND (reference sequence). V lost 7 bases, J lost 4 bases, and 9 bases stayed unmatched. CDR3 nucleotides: TGTGCCAGTAATCCTTTACAGGGGAGCTATGGCTACACCTTC. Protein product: CASNPLQGSYGYTF.

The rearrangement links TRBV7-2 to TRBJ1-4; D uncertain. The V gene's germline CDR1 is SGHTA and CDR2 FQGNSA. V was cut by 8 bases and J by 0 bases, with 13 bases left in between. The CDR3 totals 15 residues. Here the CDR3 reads CASRDTAATNEKLFF. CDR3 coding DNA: TGTGCCAGCCGAGACACTGCTGCAACTAATGAAAAACTGTTTTTT.

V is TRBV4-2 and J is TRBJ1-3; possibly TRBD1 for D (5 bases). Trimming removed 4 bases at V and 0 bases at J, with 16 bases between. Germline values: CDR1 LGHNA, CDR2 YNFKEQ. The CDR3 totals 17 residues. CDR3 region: CASSLTAQQVSGNTIYF. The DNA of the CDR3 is TGTGCCAGCAGCCTAACGGCCCAACAGGTCTCTGGAAACACCATATATTTT.

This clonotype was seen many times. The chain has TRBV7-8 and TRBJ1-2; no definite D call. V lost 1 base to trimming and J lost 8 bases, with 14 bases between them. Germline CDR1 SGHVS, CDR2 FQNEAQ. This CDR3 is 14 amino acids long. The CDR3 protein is CASSLDNSMSGYTF. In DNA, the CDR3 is TGTGCCAGCAGCTTAGACAACTCTATGTCGGGCTACACCTTC.

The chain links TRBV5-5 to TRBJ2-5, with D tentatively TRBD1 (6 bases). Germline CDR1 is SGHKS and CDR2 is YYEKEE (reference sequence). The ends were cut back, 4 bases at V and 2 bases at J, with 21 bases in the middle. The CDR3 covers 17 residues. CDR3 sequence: CASSPTGTRSFQETQYF. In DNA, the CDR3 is TGTGCCAGCAGCCCGACAGGAACCCGATCTTTTCAAGAGACCCAGTACTTC.

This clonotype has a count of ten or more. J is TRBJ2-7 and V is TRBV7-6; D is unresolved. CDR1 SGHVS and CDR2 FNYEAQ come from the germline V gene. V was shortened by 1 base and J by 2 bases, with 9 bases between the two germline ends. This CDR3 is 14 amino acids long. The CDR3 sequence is CASSLGTQPYEQYF. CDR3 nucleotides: TGTGCCAGCAGCTTAGGGACGCAACCCTACGAGCAGTACTTC.

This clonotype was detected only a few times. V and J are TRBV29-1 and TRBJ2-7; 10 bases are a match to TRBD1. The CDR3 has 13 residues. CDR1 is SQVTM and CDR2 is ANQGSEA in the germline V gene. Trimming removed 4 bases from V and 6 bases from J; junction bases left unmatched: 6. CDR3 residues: CSVGRQGASEQYF. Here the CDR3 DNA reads TGCAGCGTTGGGAGACAGGGGGCCTCCGAGCAGTACTTC.

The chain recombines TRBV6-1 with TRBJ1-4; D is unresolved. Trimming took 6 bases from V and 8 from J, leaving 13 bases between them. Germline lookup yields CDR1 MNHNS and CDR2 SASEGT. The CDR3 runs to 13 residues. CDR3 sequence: CASSYQLGEKLFF. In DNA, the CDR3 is TGTGCCAGCAGCTATCAGCTAGGGGAAAAACTGTTTTTT.

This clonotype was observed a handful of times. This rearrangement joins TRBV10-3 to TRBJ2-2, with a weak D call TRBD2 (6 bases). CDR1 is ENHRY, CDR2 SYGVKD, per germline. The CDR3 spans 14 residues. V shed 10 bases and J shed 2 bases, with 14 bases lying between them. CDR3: CASLGTSNTGELFF. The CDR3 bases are TGTGCCAGTCTCGGGACTTCTAACACCGGGGAGCTGTTTTTT.

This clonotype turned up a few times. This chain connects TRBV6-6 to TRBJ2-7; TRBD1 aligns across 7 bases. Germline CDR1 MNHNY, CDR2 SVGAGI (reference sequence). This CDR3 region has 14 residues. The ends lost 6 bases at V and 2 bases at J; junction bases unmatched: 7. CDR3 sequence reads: CASSPRDSTYEQYF. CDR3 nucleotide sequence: TGTGCCAGCAGCCCCAGGGACAGCACCTACGAGCAGTACTTC.